This T cell receptor beta chain emerged from a study of cytomegalovirus exposure and HLA in healthy donors (dated by TCRdb to about 2017). For the wider study: An earlier analysis of approximately 640 of the donors reported 250 to 350 Gb of sequence data and approximately 110 million unique TCR beta sequences from approximately 180 million T cells. About 280 gigabases of sequencing data and around 90 million unique TCR sequences made up an early release that covered nearly 650 HLA-typed donors. The genetic ancestry cluster associated with self-reported Caucasian donors included around four fifths of the roughly 410 genotyped donors. The study was designed to test whether signatures of past pathogen exposure could be identified by cataloging public T cell receptors. The study used immunosequencing to profile the T cell repertoires of 670 or so subjects and linked those repertoires to cytomegalovirus serostatus. Besides the first cohort of some 670 subjects, a separate validation cohort made up of roughly 130 different subjects was used. To predict cytomegalovirus infection status, the study combined high-throughput TCR immunosequencing, statistical association of individual TCRs with disease status, and machine learning. To study patterns of TCR occurrence, a later analysis re-analyzed previously published TCR beta repertoires from several hundred donors and added high-resolution HLA genotyping. In the later analysis, no new phenotypic data were used to find candidate immune exposures; instead, reliance was placed on TCR beta sequences and their occurrence across donors. In an earlier analysis of 500 to 650 of the donors, high-throughput TCR beta sequencing was used to judge whether each TCR beta V gene segment behaved as functional or pseudogenic. Donor age, sex, ethnicity and CMV serostatus were compiled together with the repertoire data. A later genetic analysis took genome-wide SNP genotypes for about three fifths of the 666 donors and used that subset as a discovery cohort. All discovery cohort repertoires had been generated using a single sequencing platform. HLA typing included class I and class II loci at four-digit resolution. Typing coverage differed by locus: A, B, C, DRB1 and DQB1 were typed in about 629-640 donors, DQA1 in 522, DPA1 in around 580, and DPB1 in roughly 470. Five DR-DQ haplotypes were treated as single units for association and clustering because of strong linkage in the cohort. On average, roughly 240,000 unique TCR beta nucleotide sequences were sequenced per donor among a few hundred genotyped donors of the cohort, with about 19% of those sequences being non-productive. On the study overall, not on this receptor specifically: This cohort had only TCR beta chains sequenced, and the lack of alpha or paired-chain data limited which features could be detected. When HLA alleles, especially DR and DQ, strongly co-occurred, TCR associations were difficult to assign to individual alleles. The authors suggested that the approach could potentially be generalized to other disease states and immunological phenotypes. The earlier analysis of a few hundred of the donors excluded about 16 rarely observed V segments, including chromosome 9 orphons, because counts were too low. An earlier analysis of approximately 540 of the donors showed that most TCR beta V segments appeared in productive rearrangements either about 87% or about 30% of the time, which broadly matched IMGT annotations. An association between a missense DCLRE1C variant and V-gene and J-gene trimming of TCR beta chains was found in a later genetic analysis and replicated in an independent cohort. According to a later analysis, TCR association rates differed among HLA loci, with DRB1 alleles showing the most associated TCRs and HLA-C alleles showing the fewest. Because the 87-base-pair reads could not distinguish some IMGT-functional V segments, including TRBV6-2 and TRBV6-3, those segments were excluded. A later analysis found that most CMV-associated TCR beta chains appeared HLA-restricted, with HLA associations seemingly driven largely by CMV exposure. In both the original and validation cohorts, the classifier was reported to diagnose cytomegalovirus status with high specificity and sensitivity. In vitro tests confirmed that three of the cytomegalovirus-associated TCR beta chains recognize cytomegalovirus antigens. In a later analysis, HLA-associated TCR beta chains were found to be more clonally expanded and to have lower generation probabilities than equally common non-associated chains. A later analysis reported that several top co-occurrence clusters appeared linked to parvovirus B19, influenza, CMV and Epstein-Barr virus. Presence/absence analyses assumed roughly uniform sequencing depth across donors, an assumption that may not hold. Linkage disequilibrium might explain the correlated functional status among segregating V segments, but an unknown experimental factor could not be excluded. In a later genetic analysis, fewer N-insertions in productive TCRs were reported among donors in an Asian-associated ancestry cluster than the 666-donor mean. A cluster of highly shared sequence variants was judged likely to represent a technical artifact of the sequencing pipeline. At a false discovery rate of 0.05, a later analysis linked under 20,000 TCR beta sequences to specific HLA alleles. HLA typing was unavailable for some donors at each locus, so association tests used only the typed subset. Most TCR sequences were observed very rarely across donors, whereas some public TCRs were present in many individuals. A further reported finding was that TCR beta sequences accurately predicted the HLA-A and HLA-B alleles for most subjects in the first cohort. The study gave a list of 150 to 200 TCR beta chains associated with cytomegalovirus. The only immune exposure information available for the cohort was CMV serostatus.

Library construction relied on the immunoSEQ multiplex PCR assay. For the multiplex PCR, a mixture combining 60 forward primers for TCR Vbeta segments and 13 reverse primers for TCR Jbeta segments was used. A multiplex PCR assay on genomic DNA amplified the CDR3 region of rearranged TCR beta genes. The amplified TCR beta libraries were sequenced on the Illumina HiSeq System as 87-base-pair reads. The source study handled its data this way. In a later analysis, 77 million or so unique TCR beta chains were counted across the approximately 640 repertoires, and roughly 11 million of these chains were shared by at least two donors. To remove PCR and sequencing errors, raw reads were error-corrected and collapsed into unique sequences using a nearest-neighbor algorithm that merged closely related sequences. To assign V, D and J gene segments, CDR3 sequences were aligned to IMGT reference sequences. For a sequence to be retained, a match of at least six nucleotides to both a V gene segment and a J gene segment was required. A rearrangement was called productive if the CDR3 had no stop codons and remained in frame with V and J, and every other rearrangement was called non-productive. Following IMGT convention, CDR3 was defined as the stretch from the second conserved V-encoded cysteine up to the conserved J-encoded phenylalanine. The earlier analysis of 550 to 650 of the donors excluded any sequence lacking an unambiguous match to a single V gene segment. An earlier analysis of almost 600 of the donors classified V segments as functional when productive rearrangements were above 56.7% and as segregating when the standard deviation between donors was above 5%. A statistical classification framework was built to diagnose cytomegalovirus status from the catalog of TCR beta chain sequences. A later analysis assigned V and J genes by comparing TCR nucleotide sequences with IMGT/GENE-DB human TR gene sequences. The TCRdist pipeline was used in a later analysis to assign CDR3 sequences and most-parsimonious VDJ recombination scenarios. In a later analysis, each TCR beta chain was defined by its CDR3 amino acid sequence together with its V-gene family, and reads lacking a unique V-gene family were excluded. A later analysis removed several hundred highly shared, low-generation-probability nucleotide sequences to deal with suspected cross-contamination and a sequencing artifact. For each public chain, a later analysis derived a clonal expansion index from normalized ranks of inferred template counts within each repertoire. A later analysis computed generation probabilities with a VDJ recombination model fitted to out-of-frame rearrangements, and checked the results against IGoR. A later analysis scored TCR-TCR, TCR-HLA and TCR-CMV co-occurrence with hypergeometric tests, applying a repertoire-size bias correction to TCR pairs. A later analysis estimated false discovery rates by permuting HLA or CMV assignments 20 times. A later analysis grouped co-occurring TCRs with DBSCAN, adding TCRdist sequence similarity when clustering within HLA-allele-positive subsets. Repertoires with fewer than 30,000 or more than 120,000 public chains were left out of co-occurrence clustering, as were about five repertoires with anomalous nucleotide sharing. TCRdb carries this immuneACCESS record with in-frame sequences only. Its versions omit some clonotypes, under half of them owing to an unresolved V gene in the studies checked, with the rest unexplained. V and J calls and clone size are those listed in that table; D and trimming were worked out from the DNA. Counted in this sample were approximately 180,000 clones; 70% to 80% of them appeared once. Roughly 1.4% of the sample is taken by the ten largest.

In total, fewer than 750 healthy bone marrow donors made up the cohort. At the time of sampling, all cohort members were nominally healthy, though unrecorded immune exposures were likely present. The donor was CMV seropositive and was included in the group of some 290 seropositive cohort members. Each donor provided a peripheral blood sample, and peripheral blood mononuclear cells were used for TCR beta sequencing. Genomic DNA extraction from the blood cell samples was performed with the Qiagen DNeasy Blood Extraction Kit. V sheds 0 bases and J sheds 1 base, leaving 12 bases between their ends. CDR1 and CDR2 were assigned from the germline V gene as SGDLS and YYNGEE. The CDR3, from cysteine to phenylalanine, totals 16 residues. Just CDR3 DNA is preserved here, 48 bases in frame from base 1. This clone has just one count. The antigen it recognizes is unknown. Within one base of it there is no much larger clone, and no base qualities were kept.

The sequenced sample consisted of PBMCs. The source is a woman aged 30 to 39 in good health and CMV-seropositive. In this chain, TRBV9 is recombined with TRBJ2-3; a weak D assignment points to TRBD2 (7 bases agree). The sequenced DNA: TGTGCCAGCAGCGTAGGGGGGAGGGGGGGCACAGATACGCAGTATTTT. Translated, this is CASSVGGRGGTDTQYF. Where the CDR3 stops, the reference TRBV9 and TRBJ2-3 genes take over; the full variable domain is DSGVTQTPKHLITATGQRVTLRCSPRSGDLSVYWYQQSLDQGLQFLIQYYNGEERAKGNILERFSAQQFPDLHSELNLSSLELGDSALYFCASSVGGRGGTDTQYFGPGTRLTVL.